This entry features one TCR beta chain sequence. What it recognizes is unknown. In the library, individual cDNA molecules carried attached unique molecular identifiers. TCRdb ran MiXCR on the 5' RACE reads and lists one entry per CDR3 protein. The table shows tens of thousands of distinct CDR3 sequences, with around 15% occurring only once. The data were obtained in a study of early T cells in non-severe SARS-CoV-2 infection. For the study at large: Whole-blood bulk RNA, unsorted, was sequenced, and chains were unpaired.

Findings and limits, study-wide: Matching results from VDJdb favored anti-spike CD8 responses, leaving private and CD4 specificities undetected.

CDR1 and CDR2 (germline): MNHEY, SVGAGI. This CDR3 comprises 14 residues. V was clipped by 6 bases and J by 4 bases, with 16 bases between them. The genes are TRBV6-5 and TRBJ2-7, with D possibly being TRBD2 (6 bases). Sequenced input: whole blood. The sequence was collected from an adult who was a healthcare worker with PCR-confirmed SARS-CoV-2 infection or an uninfected control (not recorded which). The CDR3 sequence: CASSARDSEYEQYF. The CDR3 DNA is TGTGCCAGCAGCGCCAGGGACTCCGAATACGAGCAGTACTTC.